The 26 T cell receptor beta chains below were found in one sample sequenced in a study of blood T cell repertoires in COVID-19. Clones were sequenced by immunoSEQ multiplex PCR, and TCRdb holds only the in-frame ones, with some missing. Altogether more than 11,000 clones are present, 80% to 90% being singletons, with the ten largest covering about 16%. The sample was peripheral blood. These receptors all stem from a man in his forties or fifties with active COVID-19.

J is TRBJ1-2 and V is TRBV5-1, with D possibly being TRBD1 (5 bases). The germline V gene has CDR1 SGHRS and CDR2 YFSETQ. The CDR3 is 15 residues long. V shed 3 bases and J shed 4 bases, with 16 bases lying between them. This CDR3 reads CASSSYAGLSYGYTF. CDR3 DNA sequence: TGCGCCAGCAGCTCCTACGCAGGGTTGAGCTATGGCTACACCTTC.

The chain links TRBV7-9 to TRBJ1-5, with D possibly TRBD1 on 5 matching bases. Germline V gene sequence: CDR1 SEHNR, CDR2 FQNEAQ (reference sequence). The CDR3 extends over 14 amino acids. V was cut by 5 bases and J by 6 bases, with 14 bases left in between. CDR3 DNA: TGTGCCAGCAGCCCTCAGGGAAATGGTCAGCCCCAGCATTTT. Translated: CASSPQGNGQPQHF.

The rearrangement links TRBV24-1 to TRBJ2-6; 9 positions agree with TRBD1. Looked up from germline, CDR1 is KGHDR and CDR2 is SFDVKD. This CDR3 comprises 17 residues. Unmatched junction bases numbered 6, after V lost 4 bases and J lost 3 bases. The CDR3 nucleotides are TGTGCCACCAGTGACCCGACAGGGGGAAATGGGGCCAACGTCCTGACTTTC. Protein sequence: CATSDPTGGNGANVLTF.

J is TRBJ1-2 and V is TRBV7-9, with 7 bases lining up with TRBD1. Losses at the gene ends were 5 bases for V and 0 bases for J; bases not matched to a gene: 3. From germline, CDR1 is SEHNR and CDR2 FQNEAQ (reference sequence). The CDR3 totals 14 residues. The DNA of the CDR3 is TGTGCCAGCAGCCCAGGGACAGCTAACTATGGCTACACCTTC. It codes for CASSPGTANYGYTF.

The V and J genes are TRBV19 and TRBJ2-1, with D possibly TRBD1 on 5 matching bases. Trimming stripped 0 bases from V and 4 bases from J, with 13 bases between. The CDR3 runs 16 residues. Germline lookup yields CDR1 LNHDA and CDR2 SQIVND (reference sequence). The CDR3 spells CASSIDLGLPYNEQFF. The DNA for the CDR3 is TGTGCCAGTAGTATAGACCTGGGGCTCCCTTACAATGAGCAGTTCTTC.

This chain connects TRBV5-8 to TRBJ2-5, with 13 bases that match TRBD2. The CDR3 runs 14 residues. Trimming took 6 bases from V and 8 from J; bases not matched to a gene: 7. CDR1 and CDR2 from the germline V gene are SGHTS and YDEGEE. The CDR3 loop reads CASTRRTSGRTQYF. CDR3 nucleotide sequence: TGTGCCAGCACACGAAGGACTAGCGGGAGAACCCAGTACTTC.

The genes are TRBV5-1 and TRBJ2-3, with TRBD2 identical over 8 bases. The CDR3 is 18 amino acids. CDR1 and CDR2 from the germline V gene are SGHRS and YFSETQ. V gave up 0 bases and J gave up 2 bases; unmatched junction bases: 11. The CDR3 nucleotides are TGCGCCAGCAGCTTGGAGGGTGGTAGCGGGGTTTTCACAGATACGCAGTATTTT. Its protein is CASSLEGGSGVFTDTQYF.

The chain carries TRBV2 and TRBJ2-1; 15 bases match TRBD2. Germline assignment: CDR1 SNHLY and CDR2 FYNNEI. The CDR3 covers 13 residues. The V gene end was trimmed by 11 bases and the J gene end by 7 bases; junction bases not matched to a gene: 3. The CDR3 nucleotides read TGTGCCGGAGGGACTAGCGGGAGGAATGAGCAGTTCTTC. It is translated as CAGGTSGRNEQFF.

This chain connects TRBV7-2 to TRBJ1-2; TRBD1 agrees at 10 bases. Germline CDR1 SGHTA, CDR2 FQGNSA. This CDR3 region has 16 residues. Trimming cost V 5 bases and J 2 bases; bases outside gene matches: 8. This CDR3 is CASSPWDRGLNYGYTF. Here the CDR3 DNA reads TGTGCCAGCAGCCCGTGGGACAGGGGCCTCAACTATGGCTACACCTTC.

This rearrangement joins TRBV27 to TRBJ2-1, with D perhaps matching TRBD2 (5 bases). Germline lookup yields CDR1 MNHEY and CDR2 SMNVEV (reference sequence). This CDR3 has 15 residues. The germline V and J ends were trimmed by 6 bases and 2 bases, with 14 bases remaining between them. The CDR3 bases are TGTGCCAGCAGCCCCCGCGAGGGAACCTACAATGAGCAGTTCTTC. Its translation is CASSPREGTYNEQFF.

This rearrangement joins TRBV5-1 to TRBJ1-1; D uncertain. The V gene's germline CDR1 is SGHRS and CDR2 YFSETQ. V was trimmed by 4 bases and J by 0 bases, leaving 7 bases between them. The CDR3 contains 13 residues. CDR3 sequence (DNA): TGCGCCAGCAGCCTTCAGATGAACACTGAAGCTTTCTTT. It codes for CASSLQMNTEAFF. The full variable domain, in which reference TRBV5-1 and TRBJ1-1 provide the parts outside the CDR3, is KAGVTQTPRYLIKTRGQQVTLSCSPISGHRSVSWYQQTPGQGLQFLFEYFSETQRNKGNFPGRFSGRQFSNSRSEMNVSTLELGDSALYLCASSLQMNTEAFFGQGTRLTVV.

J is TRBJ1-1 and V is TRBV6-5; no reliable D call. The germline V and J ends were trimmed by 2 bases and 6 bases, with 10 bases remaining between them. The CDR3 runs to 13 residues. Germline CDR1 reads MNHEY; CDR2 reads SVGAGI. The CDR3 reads CASSYRREAEAFF. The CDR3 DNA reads TGTGCCAGCAGTTACAGGAGGGAAGCTGAAGCTTTCTTT.

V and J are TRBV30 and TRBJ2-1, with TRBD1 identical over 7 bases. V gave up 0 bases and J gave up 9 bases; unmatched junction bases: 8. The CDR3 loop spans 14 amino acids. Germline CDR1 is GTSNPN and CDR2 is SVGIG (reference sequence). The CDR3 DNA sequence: TGTGCCTGGAGTGTGACAAGGGGGCAGGGTGAGCAGTTCTTC. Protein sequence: CAWSVTRGQGEQFF.

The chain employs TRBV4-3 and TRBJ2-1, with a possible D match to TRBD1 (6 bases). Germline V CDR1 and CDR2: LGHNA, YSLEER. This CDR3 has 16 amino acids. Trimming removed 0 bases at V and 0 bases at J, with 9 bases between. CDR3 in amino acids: CASSQDRGSSYNEQFF. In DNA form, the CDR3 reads TGCGCCAGCAGCCAAGATAGGGGGAGCTCCTACAATGAGCAGTTCTTC.

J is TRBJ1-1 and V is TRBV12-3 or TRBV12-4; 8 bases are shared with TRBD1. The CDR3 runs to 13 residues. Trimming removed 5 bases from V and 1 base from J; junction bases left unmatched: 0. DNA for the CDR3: TGTGCCAGCAGTGGACAGGGGAACACTGAAGCTTTCTTT. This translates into CASSGQGNTEAFF.

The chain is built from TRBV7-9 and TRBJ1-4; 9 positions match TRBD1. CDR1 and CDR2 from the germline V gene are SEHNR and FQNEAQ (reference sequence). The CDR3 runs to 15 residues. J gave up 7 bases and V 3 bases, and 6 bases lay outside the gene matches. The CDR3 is CASSFFSQGAEKLFF. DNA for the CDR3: TGTGCCAGCAGCTTTTTCTCACAGGGGGCTGAAAAACTGTTTTTT.

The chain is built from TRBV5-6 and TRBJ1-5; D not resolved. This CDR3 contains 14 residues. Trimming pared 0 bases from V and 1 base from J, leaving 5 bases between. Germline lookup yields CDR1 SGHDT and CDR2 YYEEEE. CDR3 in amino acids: CASSLGLSNQPQHF. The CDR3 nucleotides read TGTGCCAGCAGCTTGGGACTCAGCAATCAGCCCCAGCATTTT.

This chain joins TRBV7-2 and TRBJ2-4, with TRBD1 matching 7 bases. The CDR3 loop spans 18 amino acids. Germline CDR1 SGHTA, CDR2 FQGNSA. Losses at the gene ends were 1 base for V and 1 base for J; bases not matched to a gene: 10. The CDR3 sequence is CASSLVRDSMGAKNIQYF. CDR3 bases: TGTGCCAGCAGCTTAGTTAGGGACAGCATGGGGGCCAAAAACATTCAGTACTTC.

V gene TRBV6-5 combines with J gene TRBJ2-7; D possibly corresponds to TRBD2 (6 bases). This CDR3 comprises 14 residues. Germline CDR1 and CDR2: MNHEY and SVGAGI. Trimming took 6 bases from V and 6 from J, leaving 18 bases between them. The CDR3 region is CASRDRGLGGEQYF. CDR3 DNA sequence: TGTGCCAGCAGAGATCGGGGTTTGGGAGGCGAGCAGTACTTC.

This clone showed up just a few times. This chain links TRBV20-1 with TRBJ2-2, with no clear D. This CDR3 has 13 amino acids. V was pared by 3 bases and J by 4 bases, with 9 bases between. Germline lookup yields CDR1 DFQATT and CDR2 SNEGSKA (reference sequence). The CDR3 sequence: CSASLRSTGELFF. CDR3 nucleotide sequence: TGCAGTGCTAGTTTGCGTAGCACCGGGGAGCTGTTTTTT.

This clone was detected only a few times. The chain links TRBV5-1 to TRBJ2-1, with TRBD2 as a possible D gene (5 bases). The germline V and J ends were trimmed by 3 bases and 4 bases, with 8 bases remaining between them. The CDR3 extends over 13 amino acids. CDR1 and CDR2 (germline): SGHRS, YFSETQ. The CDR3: CASSWTPYNEQFF. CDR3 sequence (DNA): TGCGCCAGCAGCTGGACTCCGTACAATGAGCAGTTCTTC.

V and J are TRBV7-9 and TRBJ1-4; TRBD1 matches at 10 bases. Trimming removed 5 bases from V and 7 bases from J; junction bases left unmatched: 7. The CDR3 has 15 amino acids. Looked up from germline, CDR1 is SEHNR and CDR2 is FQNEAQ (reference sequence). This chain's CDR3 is CASSTGQGDSEKLFF. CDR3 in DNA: TGTGCCAGCAGCACCGGACAGGGGGATAGTGAAAAACTGTTTTTT.

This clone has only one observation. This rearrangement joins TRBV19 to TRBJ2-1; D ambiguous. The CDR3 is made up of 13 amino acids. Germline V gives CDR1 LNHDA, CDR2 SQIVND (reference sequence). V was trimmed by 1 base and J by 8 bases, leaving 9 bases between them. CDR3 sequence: CASSIAESDEQFF. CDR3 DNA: TGTGCCAGTAGTATAGCAGAGAGCGATGAGCAGTTCTTC. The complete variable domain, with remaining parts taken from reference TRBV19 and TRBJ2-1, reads DGGITQSPKYLFRKEGQNVTLSCEQNLNHDAMYWYRQDPGQGLRLIYYSQIVNDFQKGDIAEGYSVSREKKESFPLTVTSAQKNPTAFYLCASSIAESDEQFFGPGTRLTVL.

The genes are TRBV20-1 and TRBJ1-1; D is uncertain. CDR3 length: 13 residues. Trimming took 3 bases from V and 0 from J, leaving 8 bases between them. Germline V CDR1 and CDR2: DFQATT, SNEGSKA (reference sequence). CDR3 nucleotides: TGCAGTGCTAGTCCAGACATGAACACTGAAGCTTTCTTT. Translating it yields CSASPDMNTEAFF.

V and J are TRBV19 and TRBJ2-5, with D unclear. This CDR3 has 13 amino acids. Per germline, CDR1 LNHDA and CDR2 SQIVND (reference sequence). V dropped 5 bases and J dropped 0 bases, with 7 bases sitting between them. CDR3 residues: CASSETYQETQYF. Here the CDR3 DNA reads TGTGCCAGTAGTGAGACATACCAAGAGACCCAGTACTTC.

The CDR3 spells CASSLAGTRTHEQYF. The CDR3 nucleotides are TGTGCCAGCAGCTTAGCCGGGACTAGGACCCACGAGCAGTACTTC. The gene calls are TRBV5-4 and TRBJ2-7, with TRBD2 matching over 8 bases. The J segment lost 5 bases and the V segment lost 2 bases, leaving 9 bases of the junction unmatched. Germline loops: CDR1 SGHNT, CDR2 YYREEE (reference sequence). This CDR3 comprises 15 residues.